This T cell receptor beta chain was identified in a study of blood T cells in healthy people across ages. Primers used in a second PCR of about 6 to 12 cycles were a sample-barcoded 5' primer and a J-beta primer mix. TCRdb processed the 5' RACE reads anew with MiXCR; each CDR3 protein has one entry. The sample yields over 1,500,000 distinct CDR3 sequences, about 50% seen once. This CDR3 contains 18 residues. Germline CDR1 SGHVS, CDR2 FQNEAQ. V was cut by 5 bases and J by 2 bases, with 23 bases left in between. The sequence was obtained from a woman in her forties in good health. The sequenced material came from blood. This chain joins TRBV7-8 and TRBJ2-3; D gene unclear. The CDR3 protein is CASSRLASSLISTDTQYF. DNA of the CDR3: TGTGCCAGCAGCCGTCTGGCGAGCAGCCTCATATCCACAGATACGCAGTATTTT.